This is a list of T cell receptor beta chains from one sample in a study of cytomegalovirus exposure and HLA in healthy donors. Profiling relied on immunoSEQ multiplex PCR, and the TCRdb table lists in-frame clones only, not all of them. The sample includes about 130,000 clones, about four fifths of them seen just once. The sample taken for sequencing was PBMCs. These receptors were obtained from a man between 25 and 39 years old in good health and CMV-seronegative. The CDR3 runs from the conserved cysteine through the conserved F or W. The D gene is left open where the match is weak. Only part of the rows carry a size: once, few, many, or a class if the clone is expanded.

d_call,j_call,clone_size,v_call,cdr3_nt,cdr3_aa
-,TRBJ2-7,-,TRBV19,TGTGCCAGTACCACGAATCATACAGGGTGCGAGCAGTACTTC,CASTTNHTGCEQYF
-,TRBJ1-2,-,TRBV4-1,TGCGCCAGCAGCCAACAAACCCCCCCCAGGCCTCTCCCGGACTATGGCTACACCTTC,CASSQQTPPRPLPDYGYTF
-,TRBJ1-6,-,TRBV5-8,TGTGCCAGCAGCTCTCTATGGACTAGCTCCTATAATTCACCCCTCCACTTT,CASSSLWTSSYNSPLHF
-,TRBJ1-5,-,TRBV30,TGTGCCTGGAGTGTCCAGGGTGATCAGCCCCAGCATTTT,CAWSVQGDQPQHF
-,TRBJ1-5,-,TRBV19,TGTGCCAGTAGTCGCAAGACGGCGGATAGCAATCAGCCCCAGCATTTT,CASSRKTADSNQPQHF
TRBD1,TRBJ1-4,many,TRBV6-5,TGTGCCAGCAGTTCTGACAGGGGGGTCCCTGAAAAACTGTTTTTT,CASSSDRGVPEKLFF
TRBD2,TRBJ2-7,-,TRBV7-9,TGTGCCAGCACCCCTACCGGACTAGCGGGAGACTACGAGCAGTACTTC,CASTPTGLAGDYEQYF
TRBD1,TRBJ2-7,once,TRBV5-1,TGCGCCAGCAGCGGGACAGGGTTGGAGCAGTACTTC,CASSGTGLEQYF
-,TRBJ2-1,-,TRBV7-3,TGTGCCAGCAGCTTAACTCGGGGGTCCCTTCTCAATGAGCAGTTCTTC,CASSLTRGSLLNEQFF
TRBD2,TRBJ2-5,-,TRBV28,TGTGCCAGCAGTTTACTCGGACTAGCGGGGGGTCTGCCAGAAGAGACCCAGTACTTC,CASSLLGLAGGLPEETQYF
-,TRBJ1-4,-,TRBV27,TGTGCCAGCAGCGACGGGTCGACTTTTGAAAAACTGTTTTTT,CASSDGSTFEKLFF
-,TRBJ1-2,-,TRBV7-2,TGTGCCATCAATATCGAATCTAAGCGGCATAATGGCTACACCTTC,CAINIESKRHNGYTF
TRBD2,TRBJ2-7,-,TRBV19,TGTGCCACGTCCCTAGCGGGAGGGCCTCGGGGGTACGAGCAGTACTTC,CATSLAGGPRGYEQYF
TRBD2,TRBJ2-3,-,TRBV28,TGTGCCAGCAGTCCTAGCGGGAGCACAGATACGCAGTATTTT,CASSPSGSTDTQYF
-,TRBJ2-7,-,TRBV29-1,TGCAGCGTTGTGTCAGGGGTCTCCTACGAGCAGTACTTC,CSVVSGVSYEQYF
-,TRBJ1-1,-,TRBV11-3,TGTGCCAGCAGCTTATCAGGGGACACTGAAGCTTTCTTT,CASSLSGDTEAFF